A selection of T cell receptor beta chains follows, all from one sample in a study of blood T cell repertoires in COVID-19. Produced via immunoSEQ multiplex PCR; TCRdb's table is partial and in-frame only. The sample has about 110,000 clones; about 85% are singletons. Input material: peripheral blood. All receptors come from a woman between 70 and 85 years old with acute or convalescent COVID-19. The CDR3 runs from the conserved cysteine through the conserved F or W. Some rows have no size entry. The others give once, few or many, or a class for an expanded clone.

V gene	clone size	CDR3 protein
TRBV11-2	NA	CASSLGTSGGRETQYF
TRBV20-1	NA	CSAEGDTQYF
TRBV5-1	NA	CASSLAQTGAGETQYF
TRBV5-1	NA	CASSRGADTQYF
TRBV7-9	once	CASSFSTGAGNTIYF
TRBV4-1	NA	CASSQDGQGGETDTQYF
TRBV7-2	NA	CASSRSASGGANEQFF
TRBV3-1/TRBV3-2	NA	CASSQVAGAGELFF
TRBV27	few	CASSFRDRVAEAFF
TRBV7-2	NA	CASSLGFSRLNTEAFF
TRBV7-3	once	CASSRQENTEAFF
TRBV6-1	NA	CASSEGDFYPEAFF
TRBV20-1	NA	CSASTSGSGKTQYF
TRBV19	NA	CASRRGGASNQPQHF
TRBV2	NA	CASSGTGDQPQHF